This is a list of T cell receptor beta chains from one sample in a study of CXCR3-negative and CXCR3-positive naive CD8 T cells. TCRdb reprocessed the 5' RACE reads; each CDR3 protein has one entry and no DNA is given. In all, the sample yields tens of thousands of distinct CDR3 sequences. Material: naive CXCR3+ CD8+ T cells from blood. Receptors were obtained from a human donor in good health. Some clones in this sample may be carry-over from other donors' samples. Each CDR3 is given with its conserved first and last residue.

CDR3aa	j_gene	v_gene
CASSPFPGRNTEAFF	TRBJ1-1	TRBV19
CASSEGLAGSYEQYF	TRBJ2-7	TRBV27
CASSFAGMNTEAFF	TRBJ1-1	TRBV12-3/TRBV12-4
CASQADRTDTQYF	TRBJ2-3	TRBV6-1
CASSQDSTNTEAFF	TRBJ1-1	TRBV14
CASSVGQRKNTEAFF	TRBJ1-1	TRBV6-1
CASSRKLAGWNTGELFF	TRBJ2-2	TRBV4-3
CASSEPQGDGYGYTF	TRBJ1-2	TRBV9
CASSYLAGANTEAFF	TRBJ1-1	TRBV6-2/TRBV6-3
CASSQGSWGSNQPQHF	TRBJ1-5	TRBV27
CASSLIVGLAGVADTQYF	TRBJ2-3	TRBV5-1
CASTVSGGTDNNEQFF	TRBJ2-1	TRBV2
CASSYGPDTGELFF	TRBJ2-2	TRBV28
CASSPFILGVYNEQFF	TRBJ2-1	TRBV12-3/TRBV12-4
CSARGPRDRGIIQETQYF	TRBJ2-5	TRBV20-1
CASSSKFRDQIYEQYF	TRBJ2-7	TRBV13
CASSLSPLLQALRLGSPLHF	TRBJ1-6	TRBV7-2
CASRKRVTGELFF	TRBJ2-2	TRBV28
CSVVGLYTGELFF	TRBJ2-2	TRBV29-1
CASRYGTTDEQYF	TRBJ2-7	TRBV12-3/TRBV12-4
CSAGRGDYEQYF	TRBJ2-7	TRBV29-1
CASSLEGQLYNEQFF	TRBJ2-1	TRBV7-2
CASSFPKTGELFF	TRBJ2-2	TRBV28
CASSPPQGRYTEAFF	TRBJ1-1	TRBV7-9
CASSYKLTIAVNEQFF	TRBJ2-1	TRBV6-5
CASSQPSQQTFGEQFF	TRBJ2-1	TRBV4-1
CSARDHIGQENTEAFF	TRBJ1-1	TRBV20-1
CASSQRQGQTGDTQYF	TRBJ2-3	TRBV3-1
CASSFSTRHNNEQFF	TRBJ2-1	TRBV28
CATGTGTRDPQETQYF	TRBJ2-5	TRBV2
CASSQAGTLLNTEAFF	TRBJ1-1	TRBV14
CASSPPWVAGAPETQYF	TRBJ2-5	TRBV7-6
CSARLGSYEQYF	TRBJ2-7	TRBV29-1
CASSNRDYEQYF	TRBJ2-7	TRBV12-3/TRBV12-4
CASSVTQNYEQYF	TRBJ2-7	TRBV28
CSASPGETETGFHEQFF	TRBJ2-1	TRBV20-1
CASSKGLQDGYTF	TRBJ1-2	TRBV7-9
CASSTGTGGTDTQYF	TRBJ2-3	TRBV6-4
CASSQEGGPRGGYTF	TRBJ1-2	TRBV3-1
CASSTPGTGVIAELFF	TRBJ2-2	TRBV27
CASSSSGTGGEQYF	TRBJ2-7	TRBV7-9
CASSLPPSGQETQYF	TRBJ2-5	TRBV28
CASTGGRGRSEAFF	TRBJ1-1	TRBV7-8
CASREGRAKETQYF	TRBJ2-5	TRBV11-2
CASSQDRGRNTGELFF	TRBJ2-2	TRBV4-1
CASNQTPNTEAFF	TRBJ1-1	TRBV6-2/TRBV6-3
CSVFPGGSEQFF	TRBJ2-1	TRBV29-1
CSVVGGESYEQYF	TRBJ2-7	TRBV29-1